The 19 T cell receptor beta chains listed next were all sequenced from one sample in a study of cytomegalovirus exposure and HLA in healthy donors. This PCR relied on a set of 60 Vbeta primers and 13 Jbeta primers. Method: immunoSEQ multiplex PCR; TCRdb's copy keeps in-frame clones and lacks some. The sample lists about 90,000 clones, 60% to 85% occurring once. The sample comprised PBMCs. The receptors were gathered from a woman between 40 and 55 years old in good health and CMV-seropositive.

V usage is TRBV7-3 and J usage is TRBJ2-1; no clear D. V was pared by 0 bases and J by 0 bases, with 6 bases between. Germline V lookup: CDR1 SGHTA, CDR2 FQGTGA. This CDR3 spans 15 amino acids. The CDR3 DNA reads as TGTGCCAGCAGCTTAACCCTAGGCTCCTACAATGAGCAGTTCTTC. Its translation: CASSLTLGSYNEQFF.

The chain carries TRBV6-7 and TRBJ2-7; 7 bases map to TRBD2. TRBV6-7 falls under the ORF class, with uncertain function. Unmatched junction bases numbered 11, after V lost 9 bases and J lost 3 bases. The CDR3 has 14 residues. The CDR3 loop is CASLSHGTNYEQYF. The CDR3 DNA follows: TGTGCCAGTTTGTCGCACGGGACTAACTACGAGCAGTACTTC.

The chain recombines TRBV30 with TRBJ1-5; tentative D call: TRBD1 (5 bases). Deletions cut 2 bases from V and 0 bases from J, with 14 bases between. Per the germline V gene, CDR1 is GTSNPN and CDR2 is SVGIG (reference sequence). The CDR3 totals 16 residues. The CDR3 DNA is TGTGCCTGGAGTCTGGGGGGGGGTGGTAGCAATCAGCCCCAGCATTTT. Translated, it gives CAWSLGGGGSNQPQHF.

CDR3 nucleotide sequence: TGTGCCAGCAGTTCTGTCACCGGGGTTCAAGAGACCCAGTACTTC. It specifies CASSSVTGVQETQYF. This chain joins TRBV6-5 and TRBJ2-5; D may be TRBD2 (5 bases). V lost 4 bases, J lost 2 bases, and 14 bases lay in between. CDR1 MNHEY and CDR2 SVGAGI come from the germline V gene. This CDR3 has 15 amino acids.

The V gene is TRBV2, the J gene TRBJ2-7; TRBD1 might be the D (5 bases). This CDR3 has 15 amino acids. V lost 6 bases to trimming and J lost 5 bases, with 20 bases between them. Germline-derived CDR1 and CDR2 are SNHLY and FYNNEI. The CDR3 bases are TGTGCCAGCAGCCCAACGGTGGGGCCCTCGAACGAGCAGTACTTC. Translating it yields CASSPTVGPSNEQYF.

The genes are TRBV7-8 and TRBJ2-6, with a weak D call TRBD1 (6 bases). Germline CDR1 reads SGHVS; CDR2 reads FQNEAQ. V gave up 4 bases and J gave up 1 base, with 8 bases separating them. The CDR3 runs to 15 residues. The CDR3 is CASSYTGSGANVLTF. The CDR3 DNA follows: TGTGCCAGCAGCTATACAGGGTCTGGGGCCAACGTCCTGACTTTC.

The rearrangement links TRBV7-6 to TRBJ2-2; 8 bases are shared with TRBD1. The V gene end was trimmed by 5 bases and the J gene end by 2 bases; junction bases not matched to a gene: 7. This CDR3 has 16 amino acids. The germline CDR1 and CDR2 sequences are SGHVS and FNYEAQ. In DNA form, the CDR3 reads TGTGCCAGCAGCGCCTACGGGACAGGCAACACCGGGGAGCTGTTTTTT. Translation gives CASSAYGTGNTGELFF.

Notes on this clone: At one end, the junction sequence differs from germline, possibly due to a read error. This chain joins TRBV10-3 and TRBJ1-5, with unresolved D. The CDR3 sequence is 13 residues long. Germline V gene lookup returns CDR1 ENHRY and CDR2 SYGVKD. CDR3 protein: CASSYSGNQPQHF. The CDR3 DNA reads TGTGCCAGCAGTTACTCAGGTAATCAGCCCCAGCATTTT.

This clone appeared a single time. The rearrangement uses TRBV6-4 and TRBJ2-3; D call uncertain. This CDR3 has 16 residues. From germline, CDR1 is MRHNA and CDR2 SNTAGT. The V end was cut by 5 bases, the J end by 0 bases, with 15 bases between. CDR3 region: CASSYATSRSTDTQYF. Here the CDR3 DNA reads TGTGCCAGCAGTTACGCGACATCGCGTAGCACAGATACGCAGTATTTT.

This clone showed up just a few times. V usage is TRBV4-3 and J usage is TRBJ2-7; TRBD2 matches 8 bases. Germline values: CDR1 LGHNA, CDR2 YSLEER. The V segment lost 0 bases and the J segment 2 bases; nucleotides outside the gene matches: 6. This CDR3 is 16 amino acids long. CDR3 region: CASSQDEGSGAYEQYF. CDR3 nucleotides: TGCGCCAGCAGCCAAGATGAAGGTAGCGGGGCCTACGAGCAGTACTTC.

The chain combines TRBV10-3 with TRBJ1-2, with D perhaps matching TRBD1 (6 bases). Deletions cut 0 bases from V and 6 bases from J, with 14 bases between. Germline CDR1 and CDR2: ENHRY and SYGVKD. The CDR3 is made up of 15 amino acids. CDR3 loop: CAISESQGLSDGYTF. The CDR3 DNA sequence: TGTGCCATCAGTGAGTCCCAGGGGCTATCGGATGGCTACACCTTC.

This chain connects TRBV30 to TRBJ2-1, with TRBD2 matching over 9 bases. Germline CDR1 GTSNPN, CDR2 SVGIG (reference sequence). The CDR3 consists of 13 residues. V was pared by 1 base and J by 9 bases, with 4 bases of the junction left unmatched. The CDR3 region has the DNA TGTGCCTGGAGTGGGACTAGCGAGGGTGAGCAGTTCTTC. Amino acid sequence: CAWSGTSEGEQFF.

This chain joins TRBV15 and TRBJ2-5; TRBD2 aligns across 7 bases. Gene TRBJ2-7 matches the end of the DNA better, so the J call may be wrong. The CDR3 is 13 amino acids. CDR1 and CDR2 (germline): LNHNV, YYDKDF (reference sequence). In DNA form, the CDR3 reads TGTGCCACCAGCAGAGGGGCTAGCGGCGAGCAGTACTTC. Translating it yields CATSRGASGEQYF.

The chain couples TRBV7-9 to TRBJ2-7, with D possibly being TRBD1 (6 bases). Trimming left V 2 bases short and J 4 bases short, with 12 bases between. The CDR3 extends over 14 amino acids. CDR1 and CDR2 from the germline V gene are SEHNR and FQNEAQ (reference sequence). CDR3: CASSLNRDPYEQYF. Written as DNA, the CDR3 is TGTGCCAGCAGCTTAAACAGGGATCCGTACGAGCAGTACTTC.

The chain has TRBV7-2 and TRBJ2-1; D may be TRBD2 (5 bases). Germline CDR1 reads SGHTA; CDR2 reads FQGNSA. CDR3 length: 15 residues. V dropped 6 bases and J dropped 1 base, with 13 bases sitting between them. This chain's CDR3 is CASRTSTGSYNEQFF. The CDR3 nucleotides are TGTGCCAGCAGAACTAGTACGGGGTCCTACAATGAGCAGTTCTTC.

The rearrangement links TRBV7-9 to TRBJ2-7, with TRBD2 matching over 8 bases. Germline CDR1 is SEHNR and CDR2 is FQNEAQ (reference sequence). The CDR3 is 14 residues long. J gave up 3 bases and V 5 bases, and 6 bases lay outside the gene matches. CDR3 sequence reads: CASSPLAGIYEQYF. CDR3 DNA sequence: TGTGCCAGCAGCCCCTTAGCGGGGATCTACGAGCAGTACTTC.

V is TRBV7-2 and J is TRBJ2-2, with D possibly TRBD1 on 5 matching bases. This CDR3 is built from 19 residues. Trimming took off 1 base at V and 5 bases at J, with 23 bases between the two ends. The V gene's germline CDR1 is SGHTA and CDR2 FQGNSA. DNA of the CDR3: TGTGCCAGCAGCTTAGTCGGCCTTGGGGCCCTCTTAGGGACCGGGGAGCTGTTTTTT. Translated: CASSLVGLGALLGTGELFF.

This clone occurred a few times. The genes are TRBV5-6 and TRBJ1-5; unclear D gene. The CDR3 is 12 residues long. The V gene's germline CDR1 is SGHDT and CDR2 YYEEEE. Deletions cut 2 bases from V and 5 bases from J, with 5 bases between. The CDR3 DNA reads TGTGCCAGCAGCTTCCAATATCAGCCCCAGCATTTT. Encoded protein: CASSFQYQPQHF.

The chain combines TRBV5-1 with TRBJ2-3; D might be TRBD2 (6 bases). Germline CDR1 SGHRS, CDR2 YFSETQ. This CDR3 is 17 amino acids long. V lost 0 bases to trimming and J lost 2 bases, with 16 bases between them. This CDR3 is CASSLATSGLHTDTQYF. For the CDR3, the DNA is TGCGCCAGCAGCTTGGCGACCTCGGGACTCCACACAGATACGCAGTATTTT.